The 7 T cell receptor beta chains below come from one sample, sequenced in a study of blood T cells in healthy people across ages. Then a second PCR, running about 6 to 11 cycles, was carried out with a sample-barcoded 5' primer and a J-beta primer mix. MiXCR, applied by TCRdb to the 5' RACE reads, yields one record per CDR3 protein. The sample lists almost 550,000 distinct CDR3 sequences; 20% to 30% were seen once. The same data also went into a second study, on T cells of mothers and their children.

Sequenced input: blood. The receptors derive from a boy younger than 18 in good health.

The genes are TRBV7-2 and TRBJ1-6; 9 nucleotides line up with TRBD1. With 4 bases clipped from V and 13 bases from J, the junction kept 8 bases outside the gene matches. The germline CDR1 and CDR2 sequences are SGHTA and FQGNSA. The CDR3 is 14 amino acids. The CDR3 protein is CASSSQGAIDPLHF. The CDR3 DNA sequence: TGTGCCAGCAGCTCACAGGGGGCCATTGATCCCCTCCACTTT.

The sample holds many counts of this clonotype. The chain uses TRBV20-1 and TRBJ1-5, with D tentatively TRBD1 (6 bases). Germline values: CDR1 DFQATT, CDR2 SNEGSKA (reference sequence). V was cut by 2 bases and J by 4 bases, with 12 bases left in between. CDR3 length equals 14 residues. Written as DNA, the CDR3 is TGCAGTGCTAGACACCACAGGGAAAATCAGCCCCAGCATTTT. Protein product: CSARHHRENQPQHF.

The V and J genes are TRBV10-3 and TRBJ1-2, with D possibly matching TRBD1 (5 bases). The CDR3 spans 15 residues. Per germline, CDR1 ENHRY and CDR2 SYGVKD. The V and J ends lost 5 bases and 6 bases respectively, with 19 bases between them. The CDR3 here is CAISKRQTALDGYTF. DNA for the CDR3: TGTGCCATCAGTAAAAGACAGACCGCCCTTGATGGCTACACCTTC.

This clonotype was detected only a few times. The chain couples TRBV20-1 to TRBJ1-5, with 8 bases lining up with TRBD1. Germline V CDR1 and CDR2: DFQATT, SNEGSKA (reference sequence). The CDR3 length is 13 residues. V lost 3 bases, J lost 7 bases, and 5 bases stayed unmatched. The CDR3 sequence is CSARDRVGQPQHF. The CDR3 DNA is TGCAGTGCTAGGGACAGGGTTGGACAGCCCCAGCATTTT.

In its sample, this clonotype was seen a few times. The chain links TRBV7-2 to TRBJ2-5; 11 positions agree with TRBD1. Germline V gene lookup returns CDR1 SGHTA and CDR2 FQGNSA. The CDR3 sequence is 16 residues long. V shed 5 bases, J shed 4 bases, and the junction held 9 bases outside the gene matches. Here the CDR3 DNA reads TGTGCCAGCAGCCCCTATGGACAGGGGGCGTCAGAGACCCAGTACTTC. Its translation is CASSPYGQGASETQYF.

The chain employs TRBV29-1 and TRBJ2-3; D gene uncertain. Trimming left V 6 bases short and J 4 bases short, with 8 bases between. Germline lookup yields CDR1 SQVTM and CDR2 ANQGSEA. The CDR3 is made up of 11 amino acids. The CDR3 region is CSVPQPDTQYF. CDR3 DNA: TGCAGCGTCCCCCAGCCAGATACGCAGTATTTT.

The chain joins TRBV5-5 to TRBJ1-4; a weak D match, TRBD1 (5 bases). Trimming cost V 0 bases and J 0 bases, with 15 bases left between them. Germline V gene data show CDR1 as SGHKS and CDR2 as YYEKEE (reference sequence). The CDR3 sequence is 18 residues long. CDR3: CASSLAAGRTATNEKLFF. CDR3 sequence (DNA): TGTGCCAGCAGCTTGGCCGCAGGGCGCACGGCAACTAATGAAAAACTGTTTTTT. The variable domain in full, with the rest retrieved from reference TRBV5-5 and TRBJ1-4, is DAGVTQSPTHLIKTRGQQVTLRCSPISGHKSVSWYQQVLGQGPQFIFQYYEKEERGRGNFPDRFSARQFPNYSSELNVNALLLGDSALYLCASSLAAGRTATNEKLFFGSGTQLSVL.